This TCR beta chain emerged from a study of long-term antiretroviral therapy in people with HIV. Study-level results: Samples were collected from about 2003 to 2017 under possibly less effective ART regimens. Subsequent to ART, diversity was augmented yet persisted below that of transplant donor controls. HIV repertoires spanned tighter CDR3 length ranges than controls did.

V lost 8 bases and J 2 bases, leaving 12 bases between the germline ends. Per the germline V gene, CDR1 is MNHEY and CDR2 is SVGAGI. This CDR3 has 13 amino acids. With respect to this clone: The target antigen is unknown.

Survey-level resolution applied to immunoSEQ assay v3.0. Here immunoSEQ multiplex PCR was the method, and the copy in TCRdb shows in-frame clones only, minus some. The table shows tens of thousands of clones, with 75% to 90% occurring only once. The V gene is TRBV6-5, the J gene TRBJ2-5, with D perhaps matching TRBD2 (5 bases). This TCR was recovered from a man younger than 30 with HIV. The specimen comprised unsorted PBMCs, sampled 2.2 years after starting antiretroviral therapy. This CDR3 reads CASRRGLQETQYF. CDR3 DNA sequence: TGTGCCAGCCGACGCGGACTGCAAGAGACCCAGTACTTC.